Below, 8 T cell receptor beta chains from the same sample are listed, as sequenced in a study of T cells in Graves' hyperthyroidism and ophthalmopathy. TCR beta CDR3 regions were amplified from RNA. First-round RT-PCR of the TCR CDR3 relied on the HTBI primer set. One entry per CDR3 protein, called by TCRdb with MiXCR from the multiplex PCR reads. This table holds approximately 640,000 distinct CDR3 sequences, roughly 45% found once. Sample: peripheral blood or thyroid tissue (not recorded which). The receptors were sampled from an adult man with Graves' disease, either hyperthyroidism or ophthalmopathy (not recorded which).

The chain employs TRBV6-5 and TRBJ1-2, with D perhaps matching TRBD1 (6 bases). This CDR3 has 16 residues. Germline CDR1 is MNHEY and CDR2 is SVGAGI. V was cut by 6 bases and J by 7 bases, with 24 bases left in between. CDR3 nucleotide sequence: TGTGCCAGCAGCCTCGGACAGCCCGCCTTCGCTCGTGGCTACACCTTC. It yields the protein CASSLGQPAFARGYTF.

The V and J genes are TRBV2 and TRBJ1-5; D unclear. CDR1 and CDR2 (germline): SNHLY, FYNNEI. This CDR3 is built from 14 residues. Trimming left V 2 bases short and J 4 bases short, with 9 bases between. The CDR3: CASSEWGDNQPQHF. CDR3 DNA sequence: TGTGCCAGCAGTGAATGGGGAGATAATCAGCCCCAGCATTTT.

The table lists this clonotype with a few counts. CDR3 nucleotides: TGCGCCAGCAGCTACGGACTAGTGGGAGGAGGAGAGACCCAGTACTTC. Its translation: CASSYGLVGGGETQYF. This rearrangement joins TRBV5-1 to TRBJ2-5, with 7 bases aligning to TRBD2. Trimming removed 3 bases from V and 4 bases from J; junction bases left unmatched: 12. The germline CDR1 and CDR2 sequences are SGHRS and YFSETQ. There are 16 residues in the CDR3.

This chain links TRBV20-1 with TRBJ2-5; no reliable D call. The germline V gene encodes CDR1 DFQATT and CDR2 SNEGSKA (reference sequence). V was trimmed by 1 base and J by 4 bases, leaving 10 bases between them. The CDR3 extends over 13 amino acids. The CDR3 protein is CSARARNLETQYF. Here the CDR3 DNA reads TGCAGTGCTAGAGCAAGGAATCTAGAGACCCAGTACTTC.

This clonotype has a count of ten or more. This chain links TRBV7-2 with TRBJ2-5; the match to TRBD2 covers 10 bases. Unmatched junction bases numbered 11, after V lost 7 bases and J lost 6 bases. There are 15 residues in the CDR3. CDR1 and CDR2 (germline): SGHTA, FQGNSA. CDR3 sequence (DNA): TGTGCCAGCACGTCTAGCGGGAGACCCCCCAAGACCCAGTACTTC. Translation gives CASTSSGRPPKTQYF. The variable domain in full, with the rest retrieved from reference TRBV7-2 and TRBJ2-5, is GAGVSQSPSNKVTEKGKDVELRCDPISGHTALYWYRQSLGQGLEFLIYFQGNSAPDKSGLPSDRFSAERTGGSVSTLTIQRTQQEDSAVYLCASTSSGRPPKTQYFGPGTRLLVL.

In its sample, this clonotype was seen a few times. The chain uses TRBV7-6 and TRBJ1-5, with no clear D. V was shortened by 1 base and J by 1 base, with 14 bases between the two germline ends. The V gene's germline CDR1 is SGHVS and CDR2 FNYEAQ. The CDR3 has 17 residues. CDR3 DNA sequence: TGTGCCAGCAGCTTAGGGTCGAGAACCGGGAGCAATCAGCCCCAGCATTTT. It specifies CASSLGSRTGSNQPQHF.

This clonotype appeared once. This sequence joins TRBV20-1 and TRBJ1-1; D gene unclear. Germline CDR1 reads DFQATT; CDR2 reads SNEGSKA (reference sequence). This CDR3 spans 16 amino acids. Trimming removed 1 base at V and 0 bases at J, with 15 bases between. The CDR3 is CSARAQSTSMNTEAFF. CDR3 DNA sequence: TGCAGTGCTAGAGCGCAATCGACATCCATGAACACTGAAGCTTTCTTT.

The rearrangement joins TRBV12-3 or TRBV12-4 to TRBJ1-5; 11 nucleotides align to TRBD1. V shed 6 bases and J 9 bases; nucleotides not matched to a gene: 10. The CDR3 contains 15 residues. CDR3 sequence reads: CASRGGTGGIRPQHF. CDR3 DNA: TGTGCCAGCAGGGGCGGGACAGGGGGGATTCGGCCCCAGCATTTT.